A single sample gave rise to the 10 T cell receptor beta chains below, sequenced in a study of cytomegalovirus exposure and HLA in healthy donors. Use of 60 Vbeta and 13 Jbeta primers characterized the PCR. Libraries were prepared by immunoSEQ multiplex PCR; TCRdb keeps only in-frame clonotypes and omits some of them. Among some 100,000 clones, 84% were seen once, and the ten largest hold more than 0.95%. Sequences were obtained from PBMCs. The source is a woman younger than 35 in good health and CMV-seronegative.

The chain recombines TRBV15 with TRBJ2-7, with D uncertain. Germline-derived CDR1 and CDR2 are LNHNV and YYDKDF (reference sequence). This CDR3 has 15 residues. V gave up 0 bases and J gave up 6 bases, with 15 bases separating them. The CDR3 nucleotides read TGTGCCACCAGCAGAGATACCCTTAACCCGCGCGAGCAGTACTTC. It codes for CATSRDTLNPREQYF.

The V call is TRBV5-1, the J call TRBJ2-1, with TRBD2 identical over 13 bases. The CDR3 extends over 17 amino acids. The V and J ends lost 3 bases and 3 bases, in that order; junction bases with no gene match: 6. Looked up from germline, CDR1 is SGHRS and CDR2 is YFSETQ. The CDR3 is CASSYGLAGALYNEQFF. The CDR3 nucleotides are TGCGCCAGCAGCTACGGACTAGCGGGGGCCCTCTACAATGAGCAGTTCTTC.

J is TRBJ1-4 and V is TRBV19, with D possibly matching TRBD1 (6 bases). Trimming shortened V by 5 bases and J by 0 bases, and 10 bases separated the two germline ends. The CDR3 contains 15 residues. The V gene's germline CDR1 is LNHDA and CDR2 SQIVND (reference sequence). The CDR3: CASSPHRATNEKLFF. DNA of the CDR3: TGTGCCAGTAGTCCCCACAGGGCAACTAATGAAAAACTGTTTTTT. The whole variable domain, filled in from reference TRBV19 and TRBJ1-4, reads DGGITQSPKYLFRKEGQNVTLSCEQNLNHDAMYWYRQDPGQGLRLIYYSQIVNDFQKGDIAEGYSVSREKKESFPLTVTSAQKNPTAFYLCASSPHRATNEKLFFGSGTQLSVL.

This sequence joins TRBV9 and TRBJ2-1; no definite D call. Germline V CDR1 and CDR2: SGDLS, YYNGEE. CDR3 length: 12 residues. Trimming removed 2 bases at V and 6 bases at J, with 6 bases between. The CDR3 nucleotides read TGTGCCAGCAGCGTCCCCAGCAATGAGCAGTTCTTC. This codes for CASSVPSNEQFF.

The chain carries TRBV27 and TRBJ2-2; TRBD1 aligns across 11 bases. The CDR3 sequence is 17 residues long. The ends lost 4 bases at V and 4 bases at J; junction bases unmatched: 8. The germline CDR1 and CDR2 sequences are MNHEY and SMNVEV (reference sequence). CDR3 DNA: TGTGCCAGCAGTTCCAAAACCGGGACAGGGGGCACCGGGGAGCTGTTTTTT. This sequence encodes CASSSKTGTGGTGELFF.

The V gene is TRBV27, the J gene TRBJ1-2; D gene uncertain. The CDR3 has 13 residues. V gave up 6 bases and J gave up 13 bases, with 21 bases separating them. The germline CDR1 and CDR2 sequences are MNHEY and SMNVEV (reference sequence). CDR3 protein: CASRLLGGRPCTF. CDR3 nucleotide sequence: TGTGCCAGCAGACTCCTCGGCGGGCGACCGTGCACCTTC.

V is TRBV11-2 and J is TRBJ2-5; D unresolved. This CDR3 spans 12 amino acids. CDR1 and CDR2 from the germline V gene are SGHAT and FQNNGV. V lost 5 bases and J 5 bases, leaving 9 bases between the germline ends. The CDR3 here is CASSPEWETQYF. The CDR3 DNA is TGTGCCAGCAGCCCGGAGTGGGAGACCCAGTACTTC.

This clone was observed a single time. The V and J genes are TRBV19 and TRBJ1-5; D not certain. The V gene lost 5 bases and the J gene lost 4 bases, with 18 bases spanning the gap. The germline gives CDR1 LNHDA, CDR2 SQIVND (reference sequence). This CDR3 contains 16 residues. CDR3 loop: CASSLRIEMLNQPQHF. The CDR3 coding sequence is TGTGCCAGTAGTCTCCGTATCGAGATGTTAAATCAGCCCCAGCATTTT.

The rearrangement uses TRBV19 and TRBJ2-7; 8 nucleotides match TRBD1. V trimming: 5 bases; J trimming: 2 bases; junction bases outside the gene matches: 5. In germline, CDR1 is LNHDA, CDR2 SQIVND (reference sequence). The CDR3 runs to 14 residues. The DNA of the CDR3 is TGTGCCAGTAGTCCAACAGGGGGGACCTACGAGCAGTACTTC. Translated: CASSPTGGTYEQYF. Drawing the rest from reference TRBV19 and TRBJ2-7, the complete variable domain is DGGITQSPKYLFRKEGQNVTLSCEQNLNHDAMYWYRQDPGQGLRLIYYSQIVNDFQKGDIAEGYSVSREKKESFPLTVTSAQKNPTAFYLCASSPTGGTYEQYFGPGTRLTVT.

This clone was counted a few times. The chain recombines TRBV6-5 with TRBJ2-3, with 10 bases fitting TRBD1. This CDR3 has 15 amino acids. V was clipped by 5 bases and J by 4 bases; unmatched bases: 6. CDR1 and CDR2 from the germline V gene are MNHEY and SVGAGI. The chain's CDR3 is CASSPGTGDADTQYF. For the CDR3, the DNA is TGTGCCAGCAGTCCCGGGACAGGGGACGCAGATACGCAGTATTTT.